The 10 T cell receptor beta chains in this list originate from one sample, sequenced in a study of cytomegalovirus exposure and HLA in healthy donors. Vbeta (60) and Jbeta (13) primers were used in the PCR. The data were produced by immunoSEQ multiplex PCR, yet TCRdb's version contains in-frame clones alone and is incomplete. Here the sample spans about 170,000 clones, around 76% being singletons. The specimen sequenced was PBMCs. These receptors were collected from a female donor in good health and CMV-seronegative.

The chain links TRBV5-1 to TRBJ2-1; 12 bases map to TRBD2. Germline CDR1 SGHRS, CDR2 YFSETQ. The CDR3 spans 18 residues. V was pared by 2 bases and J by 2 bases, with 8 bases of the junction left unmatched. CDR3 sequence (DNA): TGCGCCAGCAGCTTACAGACTAGCGGGAGTAGCACCTACAATGAGCAGTTCTTC. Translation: CASSLQTSGSSTYNEQFF.

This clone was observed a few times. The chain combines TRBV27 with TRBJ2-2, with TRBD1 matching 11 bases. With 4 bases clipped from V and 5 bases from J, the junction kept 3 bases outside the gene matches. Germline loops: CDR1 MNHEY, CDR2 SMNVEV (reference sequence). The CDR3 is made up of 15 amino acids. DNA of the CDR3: TGTGCCAGCAGTTGGGGGACAGGGGGGACCGGGGAGCTGTTTTTT. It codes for CASSWGTGGTGELFF.

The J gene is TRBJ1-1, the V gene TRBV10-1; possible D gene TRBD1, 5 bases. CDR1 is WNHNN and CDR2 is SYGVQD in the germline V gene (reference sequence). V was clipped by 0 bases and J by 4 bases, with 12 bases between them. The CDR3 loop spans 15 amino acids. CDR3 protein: CASSESGRVGTEAFF. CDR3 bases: TGCGCCAGCAGTGAGTCAGGCAGGGTGGGCACTGAAGCTTTCTTT.

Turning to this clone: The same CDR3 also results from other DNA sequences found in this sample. The CDR3 nucleotides read TGTGCCCAAGGGACTAGCGGAGCAGATACGCAGTATTTT. Translated: CAQGTSGADTQYF. This chain joins TRBV30 and TRBJ2-3; 11 nucleotides line up with TRBD2. This CDR3 contains 13 residues. Germline CDR1 GTSNPN, CDR2 SVGIG (reference sequence). After removal of 8 bases from V and 4 bases from J, the junction contained 5 bases not matched to a gene.

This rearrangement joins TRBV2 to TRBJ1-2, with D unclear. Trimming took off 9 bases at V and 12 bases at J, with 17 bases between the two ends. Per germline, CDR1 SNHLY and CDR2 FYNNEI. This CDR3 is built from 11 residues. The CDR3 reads CARYERREHTF. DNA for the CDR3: TGTGCCAGATACGAGCGGAGGGAGCACACCTTC.

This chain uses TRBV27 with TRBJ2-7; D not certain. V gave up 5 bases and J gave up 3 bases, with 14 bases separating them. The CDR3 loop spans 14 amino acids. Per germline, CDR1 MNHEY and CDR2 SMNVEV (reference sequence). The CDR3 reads CASSPLPPVYEQYF. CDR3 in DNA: TGTGCCAGCAGTCCCCTCCCCCCAGTCTACGAGCAGTACTTC.

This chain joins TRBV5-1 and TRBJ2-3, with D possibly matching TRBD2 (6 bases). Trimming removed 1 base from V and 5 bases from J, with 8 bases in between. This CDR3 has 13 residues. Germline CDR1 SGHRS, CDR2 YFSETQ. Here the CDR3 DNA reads TGCGCCAGCAGCTTGTTCGGGGGAGATACGCAGTATTTT. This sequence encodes CASSLFGGDTQYF.

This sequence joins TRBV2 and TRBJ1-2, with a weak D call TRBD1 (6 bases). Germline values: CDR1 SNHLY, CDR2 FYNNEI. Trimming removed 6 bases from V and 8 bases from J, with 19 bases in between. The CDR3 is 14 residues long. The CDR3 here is CASRDWGGRRGYTF. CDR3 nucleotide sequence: TGTGCCAGCAGGGATTGGGGGGGCCGACGGGGCTACACCTTC.

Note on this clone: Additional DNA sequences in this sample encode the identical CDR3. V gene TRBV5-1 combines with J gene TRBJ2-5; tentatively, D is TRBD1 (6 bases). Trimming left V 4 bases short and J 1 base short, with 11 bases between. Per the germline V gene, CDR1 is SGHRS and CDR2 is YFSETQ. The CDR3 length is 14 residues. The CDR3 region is CASSIGQLQETQYF. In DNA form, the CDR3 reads TGCGCCAGCAGCATTGGACAGCTCCAAGAGACCCAGTACTTC. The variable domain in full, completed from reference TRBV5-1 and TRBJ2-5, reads KAGVTQTPRYLIKTRGQQVTLSCSPISGHRSVSWYQQTPGQGLQFLFEYFSETQRNKGNFPGRFSGRQFSNSRSEMNVSTLELGDSALYLCASSIGQLQETQYFGPGTRLLVL.

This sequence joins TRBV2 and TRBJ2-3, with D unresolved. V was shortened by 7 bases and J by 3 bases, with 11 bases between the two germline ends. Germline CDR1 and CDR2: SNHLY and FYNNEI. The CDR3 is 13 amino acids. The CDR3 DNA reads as TGTGCCAGCACCAAAATCATTACAGATACGCAGTATTTT. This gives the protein CASTKIITDTQYF.